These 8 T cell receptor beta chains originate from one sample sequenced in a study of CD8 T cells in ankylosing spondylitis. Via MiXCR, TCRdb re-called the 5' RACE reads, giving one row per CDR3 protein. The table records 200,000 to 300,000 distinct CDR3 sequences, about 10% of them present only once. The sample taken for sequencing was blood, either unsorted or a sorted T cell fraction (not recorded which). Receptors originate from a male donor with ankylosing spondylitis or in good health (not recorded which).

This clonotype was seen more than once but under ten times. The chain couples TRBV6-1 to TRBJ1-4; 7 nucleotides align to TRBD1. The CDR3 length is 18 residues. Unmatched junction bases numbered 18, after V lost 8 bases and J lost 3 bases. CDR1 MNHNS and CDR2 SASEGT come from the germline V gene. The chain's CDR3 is CASGPKLRQGRPNEKLFF. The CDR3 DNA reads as TGTGCCAGCGGGCCTAAATTGCGACAGGGAAGACCTAATGAAAAACTGTTTTTT.

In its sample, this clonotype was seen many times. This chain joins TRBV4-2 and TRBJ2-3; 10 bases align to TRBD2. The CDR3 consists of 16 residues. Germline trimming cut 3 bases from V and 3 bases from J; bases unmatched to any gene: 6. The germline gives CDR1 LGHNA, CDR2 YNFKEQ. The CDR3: CASSQLLAGATDTQYF. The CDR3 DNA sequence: TGTGCCAGCAGCCAGCTTCTAGCGGGGGCTACAGATACGCAGTATTTT.

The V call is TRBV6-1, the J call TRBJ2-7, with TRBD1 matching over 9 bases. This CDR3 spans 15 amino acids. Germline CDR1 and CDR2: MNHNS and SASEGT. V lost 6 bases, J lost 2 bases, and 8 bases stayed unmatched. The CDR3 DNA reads TGTGCCAGCAGGACAGGGGGAAACCCGCCCTACGAGCAGTACTTC. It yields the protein CASRTGGNPPYEQYF.

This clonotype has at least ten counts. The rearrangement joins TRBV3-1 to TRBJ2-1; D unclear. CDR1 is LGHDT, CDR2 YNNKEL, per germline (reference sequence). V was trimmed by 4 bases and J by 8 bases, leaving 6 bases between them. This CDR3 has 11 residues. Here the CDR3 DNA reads TGTGCCAGCAGCCTCAAGGATGAGCAGTTCTTC. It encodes CASSLKDEQFF.

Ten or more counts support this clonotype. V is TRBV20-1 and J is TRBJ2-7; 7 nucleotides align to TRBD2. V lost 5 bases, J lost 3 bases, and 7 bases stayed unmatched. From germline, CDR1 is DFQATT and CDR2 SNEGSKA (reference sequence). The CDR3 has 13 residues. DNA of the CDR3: TGCAGTGCTGGGGGGGTAACGGGCTACGAGCAGTACTTC. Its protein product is CSAGGVTGYEQYF.

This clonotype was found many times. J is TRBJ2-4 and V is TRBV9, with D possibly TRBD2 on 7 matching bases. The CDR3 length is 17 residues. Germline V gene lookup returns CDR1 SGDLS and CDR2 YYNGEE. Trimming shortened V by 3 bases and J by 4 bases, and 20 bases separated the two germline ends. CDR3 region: CASSAPPGGGLKNIQYF. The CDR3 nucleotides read TGTGCCAGCAGCGCCCCGCCGGGCGGGGGCCTGAAAAACATTCAGTACTTC.

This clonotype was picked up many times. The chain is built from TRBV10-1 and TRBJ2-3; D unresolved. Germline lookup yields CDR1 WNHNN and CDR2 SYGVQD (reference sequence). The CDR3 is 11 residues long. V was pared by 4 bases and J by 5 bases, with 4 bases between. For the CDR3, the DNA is TGCGCCAGCAGTGTAGAAGATACGCAGTATTTT. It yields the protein CASSVEDTQYF.

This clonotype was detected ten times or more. CDR3 loop: CSGRDTSKSEQYF. The DNA for the CDR3 is TGCAGCGGCCGGGACACGAGCAAATCAGAGCAGTACTTC. V gene TRBV29-1 combines with J gene TRBJ2-7; D perhaps matches TRBD1 (6 bases). V was pared by 7 bases and J by 7 bases, with 20 bases between. The CDR3 extends over 13 amino acids. From germline, CDR1 is SQVTM and CDR2 ANQGSEA.